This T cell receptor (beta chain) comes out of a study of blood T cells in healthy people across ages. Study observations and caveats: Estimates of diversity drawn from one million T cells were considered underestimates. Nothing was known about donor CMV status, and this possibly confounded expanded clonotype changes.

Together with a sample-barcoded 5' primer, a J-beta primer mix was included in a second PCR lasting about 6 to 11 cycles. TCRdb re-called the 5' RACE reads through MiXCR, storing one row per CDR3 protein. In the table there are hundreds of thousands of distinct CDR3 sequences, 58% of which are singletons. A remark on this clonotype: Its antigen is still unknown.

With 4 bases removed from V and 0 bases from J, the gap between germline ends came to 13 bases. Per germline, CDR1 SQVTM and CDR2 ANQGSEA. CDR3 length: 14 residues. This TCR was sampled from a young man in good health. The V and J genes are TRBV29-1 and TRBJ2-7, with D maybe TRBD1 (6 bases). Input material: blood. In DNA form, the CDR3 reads TGCAGCGTTGTTAGACCCAGGGGCTCCTACGAGCAGTACTTC. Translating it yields CSVVRPRGSYEQYF.